This TCR beta chain originates from a study of T cell clones after liver transplantation. Whole-study context: Tolerance: complete withdrawal held at least one year, liver enzymes staying within twice normal.

Produced via immunoSEQ multiplex PCR; TCRdb's table is partial and in-frame only. This repertoire shows roughly 80,000 clones, roughly 85% found once; its top ten account for less than 3.5%. The CDR3 runs 13 residues. With 4 bases removed from V and 9 bases from J, the gap between germline ends came to 16 bases. The receptor was derived from a human patient who received a liver transplant. Part of the T cells may come from the graft donor. The chain carries TRBV5-3 and TRBJ1-2; D perhaps matches TRBD1 (5 bases). TRBV5-3 carries the ORF label, with uncertain function. The sequencing used CD4+ T cells from blood, collected at the 22-month timepoint. The CDR3 bases are TGTGCCAGAAGCCCTCTCCTGACAGACTGCTACACCTTC. This codes for CARSPLLTDCYTF.